This is a list of T cell receptor beta chains from one sample in a study of blood T cell repertoires in COVID-19. Clones were read by immunoSEQ multiplex PCR, and TCRdb kept only the in-frame ones, dropping some. The sample consists of a few hundred thousand clones, around 90% of them appearing once. The sequenced sample consisted of PBMCs or T cells enriched from blood (not recorded which). The receptors stem from a woman aged 40-49 years who had recovered from COVID-19. Both conserved end residues are part of each CDR3. Each record gives: J gene, clone size, D gene, V gene, CDR3 protein, CDR3 DNA. A D gene is named only where the DNA matches it firmly. Clone size appears in some rows only: once, few, many, or a class for an expanded clone.

TRBJ2-7,-,TRBD2,TRBV11-2,CASSSVSLAGRSYEQYF,TGTGCCAGCAGCTCGGTTTCCCTAGCGGGGAGATCCTACGAGCAGTACTTC
TRBJ2-6,-,-,TRBV9,CASTTGPSGANVLTF,TGTGCCAGCACTACAGGGCCCTCTGGGGCCAACGTCCTGACTTTC
TRBJ2-5,-,TRBD2,TRBV7-2,CASSLGLAGLGETQYF,TGTGCCAGCAGCCTAGGACTAGCGGGACTCGGGGAGACCCAGTACTTC
TRBJ1-4,-,-,TRBV5-1,CASRAKATNEKLFF,TGCGCCAGCAGGGCCAAAGCAACTAATGAAAAACTGTTTTTT
TRBJ2-5,-,-,TRBV19,CASSASRLGQETQYF,TGTGCCAGTAGTGCCTCTAGACTAGGCCAAGAGACCCAGTACTTC
TRBJ1-5,few,-,TRBV19,CASKTQGSGYQPQHF,TGTGCCAGTAAAACACAGGGTTCCGGGTATCAGCCCCAGCATTTT
TRBJ1-2,-,TRBD1,TRBV7-2,CASSFGQARNGYTF,TGTGCCAGCAGCTTCGGACAGGCGAGAAATGGCTACACCTTC
TRBJ1-4,-,-,TRBV2,CASSGGAQGNEKLFF,TGTGCCAGCAGTGGCGGGGCGCAGGGTAATGAAAAACTGTTTTTT
TRBJ2-7,-,TRBD2,TRBV13,CASSSPTGGSYEQYF,TGTGCCAGCAGCTCCCCCACGGGCGGGAGCTACGAGCAGTACTTC
TRBJ2-7,-,TRBD1,TRBV5-1,CASSIAGGNDEQYF,TGCGCCAGCAGCATCGCAGGGGGCAACGACGAGCAGTACTTC
TRBJ2-5,-,TRBD2,TRBV12-5,CASGLALLADKVETQYF,TGTGCTAGTGGTTTGGCACTACTAGCGGATAAGGTAGAGACCCAGTACTTC
TRBJ2-5,-,-,TRBV2,CAAQEDPSETQYF,TGTGCCGCCCAGGAGGACCCTTCAGAGACCCAGTACTTC
TRBJ2-1,-,TRBD1,TRBV20-1,CSASGTVNEQFF,TGCAGTGCCAGTGGGACAGTCAATGAGCAGTTCTTC
TRBJ2-3,-,TRBD2,TRBV24-1,CATSDLLLAGDTQYF,TGTGCCACCAGTGATTTGCTACTAGCGGGAGACACGCAGTATTTT
TRBJ1-2,-,TRBD1,TRBV6-1,CASSDPLYGRGQGGYTF,TGTGCCAGCAGTGACCCCCTTTATGGTAGGGGGCAGGGGGGCTACACCTTC
TRBJ2-5,-,TRBD2,TRBV12-5,CASGLVPDGRAIGETQYF,TGTGCTAGTGGTTTGGTACCGGACGGGAGGGCCATCGGGGAGACCCAGTACTTC
TRBJ2-3,-,TRBD2,TRBV7-2,CASRLAPSTDTQYF,TGTGCCAGCAGACTAGCGCCGAGCACAGATACGCAGTATTTT
TRBJ1-6,-,TRBD1,TRBV18,CASSPDRGRITPLHF,TGTGCCAGCTCACCGGACAGGGGGCGAATAACACCCCTCCACTTT
TRBJ2-1,-,-,TRBV7-8,CASSLRSVLYNEQFF,TGTGCCAGCAGCTTACGGTCTGTGCTCTACAATGAGCAGTTCTTC
TRBJ2-7,-,-,TRBV5-1,CASSSWGRAYEQYF,TGCGCCAGCAGCTCTTGGGGCAGGGCCTACGAGCAGTACTTC
TRBJ2-3,-,-,TRBV7-9,CASSLPGEPDTQYF,TGTGCCAGCAGCTTGCCAGGGGAGCCAGATACGCAGTATTTT
TRBJ2-7,many,TRBD2,TRBV19,CASSGRLAATYEQYF,TGTGCCAGTAGTGGGCGACTAGCGGCGACCTACGAGCAGTACTTC
TRBJ2-3,-,-,TRBV27,CASSSQGAINTDTQYF,TGTGCCAGCAGTAGCCAGGGTGCGATTAACACAGATACGCAGTATTTT
TRBJ1-1,-,-,TRBV5-1,CASSPQSVGQNTEAFF,TGCGCCAGCAGCCCGCAGTCGGTGGGCCAGAACACTGAAGCTTTCTTT
TRBJ1-3,-,TRBD1,TRBV11-2,CASSLQGAGNTIYF,TGTGCCAGCAGCTTACAGGGGGCTGGAAACACCATATATTTT
TRBJ2-7,-,TRBD2,TRBV18,CASSPWTSGSYEQYF,TGTGCCAGCTCACCATGGACTAGCGGATCCTACGAGCAGTACTTC
TRBJ1-6,few,TRBD1,TRBV7-3,CASSKQGALNSPLHF,TGTGCCAGCAGCAAACAGGGGGCGTTGAATTCACCCCTCCACTTT
TRBJ2-2,-,TRBD1,TRBV9,CASSVEGQGGTGELFF,TGTGCCAGCAGCGTAGAGGGACAGGGTGGGACCGGGGAGCTGTTTTTT
TRBJ1-2,once,-,TRBV19,CASTTDRLNYGYTF,TGTGCCAGTACTACGGACAGATTAAACTATGGCTACACCTTC
TRBJ1-5,once,-,TRBV30,CAWSGAGVWGNQPQHF,TGTGCCTGGAGTGGCGCCGGGGTATGGGGCAATCAGCCCCAGCATTTT
TRBJ2-1,-,TRBD2,TRBV7-2,CASSPTSGVPVGNNEQFF,TGTGCCAGCAGCCCGACTAGCGGGGTCCCCGTCGGGAACAATGAGCAGTTCTTC
TRBJ2-2,once,TRBD2,TRBV14,CASSHGLAGVTGELFF,TGTGCCAGCAGCCACGGACTAGCGGGAGTCACCGGGGAGCTGTTTTTT
TRBJ1-1,-,-,TRBV6-5,CASRGKEAEAFF,TGTGCCAGCAGAGGGAAGGAGGCTGAAGCTTTCTTT
TRBJ2-1,once,TRBD2,TRBV7-3,CASSLGPSGKVQFF,TGTGCCAGCAGCTTAGGGCCCAGCGGGAAGGTGCAGTTCTTC
TRBJ2-3,-,TRBD2,TRBV28,CASSLWAAGRTDTQYF,TGTGCCAGCAGTTTATGGGCAGCGGGAAGGACAGATACGCAGTATTTT
TRBJ1-6,few,TRBD1,TRBV27,CASSIRTGGNSPLHF,TGTGCCAGCAGTATACGGACAGGGGGAAATTCACCCCTCCACTTT
TRBJ1-2,-,-,TRBV30,CAWSNRARFWGYTF,TGTGCCTGGAGCAACAGGGCGAGATTCTGGGGCTACACCTTC
TRBJ2-7,-,-,TRBV30,CAWSEWGVGAYEQYF,TGTGCCTGGAGTGAATGGGGAGTCGGGGCCTACGAGCAGTACTTC
TRBJ2-5,-,TRBD2,TRBV4-1,CASSATPGGFETQYF,TGCGCCAGCAGCGCTACCCCGGGAGGGTTCGAGACCCAGTACTTC
TRBJ1-2,-,TRBD1,TRBV29-1,CSVDGTGGTLGYTF,TGCAGCGTTGATGGTACAGGGGGCACGCTAGGCTACACCTTC
TRBJ1-1,-,-,TRBV27,CASSPSEVTEAFF,TGTGCCAGCAGTCCGTCTGAGGTCACTGAAGCTTTCTTT
TRBJ2-6,-,TRBD2,TRBV28,CASSLGGSGANVLTF,TGTGCCAGCAGTTTGGGAGGGTCTGGGGCCAACGTCCTGACTTTC
TRBJ2-5,-,-,TRBV7-2,CASSQTQLGAGTQYF,TGTGCCAGCAGCCAAACACAACTGGGGGCGGGGACCCAGTACTTC
TRBJ2-1,once,-,TRBV7-9,CASSPLRAVEQFF,TGTGCCAGCAGCCCGCTGCGGGCGGTTGAGCAGTTCTTC
TRBJ1-4,-,TRBD1,TRBV9,CASSVATGQGYEKLFF,TGTGCCAGCAGCGTAGCTACTGGACAGGGTTATGAAAAACTGTTTTTT
TRBJ2-7,-,-,TRBV28,CASRSFSGDRPYEQYF,TGTGCCAGCAGATCTTTTTCCGGAGACAGACCCTACGAGCAGTACTTC
TRBJ2-1,-,TRBD2,TRBV19,CATAGTSGRASYNEQFF,TGTGCCACCGCTGGGACTAGCGGGAGGGCCTCCTACAATGAGCAGTTCTTC
TRBJ2-1,-,TRBD2,TRBV7-2,CASSPSGSSYNEQFF,TGTGCCAGCAGCCCGAGCGGGAGCTCCTACAATGAGCAGTTCTTC